This T cell receptor (beta chain) was captured by sequencing in a study of PD-1 blockade in classical Hodgkin lymphoma. Sequencing was performed with immunoSEQ multiplex PCR; in TCRdb, only in-frame clones are kept and a portion is missing. The data contain 25,000 to 35,000 clones, roughly 94% of them singletons. Documented time point: newly diagnosed, previously untreated cHL patient sample. PBMCs from patients with newly diagnosed, untreated classical Hodgkin lymphoma served as a comparison group for the relapsed/refractory trial patients. Remarks on this clone: Its specificity is not known.

Study results and caveats: The drivers behind the repertoire differences, possibly disease activity or prior therapy, remain undefined. Newly diagnosed patients reportedly trailed healthy donors in baseline TCR diversity.

CDR1 and CDR2 from the germline V gene are SGHRS and YFSETQ. Between the trimmed V and J ends, which lost 4 bases and 1 base, there was a span of 11 bases. This CDR3 is 14 amino acids long. Sequenced material: peripheral blood mononuclear cells (PBMCs). The receptor comes from a human donor with classical Hodgkin lymphoma. The rearrangement uses TRBV5-1 and TRBJ1-1; a weak D match, TRBD1 (6 bases). The CDR3: CASSGGVKNTEAFF. In nucleotides, the CDR3 is TGCGCCAGCAGCGGGGGCGTGAAGAACACTGAAGCTTTCTTT. Full variable domain (missing parts from reference TRBV5-1 and TRBJ1-1): KAGVTQTPRYLIKTRGQQVTLSCSPISGHRSVSWYQQTPGQGLQFLFEYFSETQRNKGNFPGRFSGRQFSNSRSEMNVSTLELGDSALYLCASSGGVKNTEAFFGQGTRLTVV.